This TCR beta chain is from a study of response to subunit inactivated influenza vaccine. Notes on the study in general: The authors suggested that every seasonal influenza vaccination recruits few new T cells.

In regard to this clonotype: Its antigen is undetermined.

Per germline, CDR1 MDHEN and CDR2 SYDVKM. This CDR3 has 15 amino acids. V was shortened by 1 base and J by 4 bases, with 11 bases between the two germline ends. Each CDR3 protein is one row after TCRdb ran MiXCR on the RT-PCR reads. The repertoire consists of 450,000 to 700,000 distinct CDR3 sequences, with 13% to 15% occurring once and the leading ten covering 11%. The chain joins TRBV28 to TRBJ2-1, with D perhaps TRBD2 (6 bases). The sequence came from a man aged 50-60 years who received an inactivated influenza vaccine. The sample consisted of PBMCs from blood, taken roughly 12 days after vaccination. Here the CDR3 reads CASSLSGAGYNEQFF. The CDR3 bases are TGTGCCAGCAGTTTATCTGGGGCGGGATACAATGAGCAGTTCTTC.